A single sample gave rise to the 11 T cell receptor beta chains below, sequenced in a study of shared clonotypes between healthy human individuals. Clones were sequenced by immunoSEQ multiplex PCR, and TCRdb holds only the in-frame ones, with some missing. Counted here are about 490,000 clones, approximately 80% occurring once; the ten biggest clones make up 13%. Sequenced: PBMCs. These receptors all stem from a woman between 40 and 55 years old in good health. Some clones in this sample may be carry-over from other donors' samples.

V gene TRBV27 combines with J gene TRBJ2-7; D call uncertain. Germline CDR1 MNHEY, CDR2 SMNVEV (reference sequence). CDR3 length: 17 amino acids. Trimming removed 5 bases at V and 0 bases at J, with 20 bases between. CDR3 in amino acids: CASSPSVPRTYSYEQYF. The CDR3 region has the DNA TGTGCCAGCAGTCCCTCCGTCCCCCGGACCTACTCCTACGAGCAGTACTTC.

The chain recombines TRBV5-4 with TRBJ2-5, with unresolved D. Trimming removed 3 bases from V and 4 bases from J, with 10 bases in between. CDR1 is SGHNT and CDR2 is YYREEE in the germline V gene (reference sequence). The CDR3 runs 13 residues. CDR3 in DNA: TGTGCCAGCAGCTCGCTTAGGTTAGAGACCCAGTACTTC. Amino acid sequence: CASSSLRLETQYF.

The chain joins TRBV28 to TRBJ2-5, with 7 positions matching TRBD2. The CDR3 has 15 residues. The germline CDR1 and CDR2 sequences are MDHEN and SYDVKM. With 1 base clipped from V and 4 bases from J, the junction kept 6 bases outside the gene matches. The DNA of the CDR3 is TGTGCCAGCAGTTTATTGGGGGGGACGGGAGAGACCCAGTACTTC. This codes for CASSLLGGTGETQYF.

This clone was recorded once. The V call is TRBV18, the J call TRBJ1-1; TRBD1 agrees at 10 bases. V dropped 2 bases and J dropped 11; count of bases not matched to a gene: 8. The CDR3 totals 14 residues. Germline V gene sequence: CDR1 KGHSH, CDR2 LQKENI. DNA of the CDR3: TGTGCCAGCTCACCAAACCGGGACAGGGGTTTGGCTTTCTTT. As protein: CASSPNRDRGLAFF.

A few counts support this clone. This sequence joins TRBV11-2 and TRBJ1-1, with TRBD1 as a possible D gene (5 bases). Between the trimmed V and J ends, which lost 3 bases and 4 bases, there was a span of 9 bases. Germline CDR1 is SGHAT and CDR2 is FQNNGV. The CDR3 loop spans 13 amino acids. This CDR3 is CASSLGGFTEAFF. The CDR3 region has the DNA TGTGCCAGCAGCTTGGGGGGATTCACTGAAGCTTTCTTT.

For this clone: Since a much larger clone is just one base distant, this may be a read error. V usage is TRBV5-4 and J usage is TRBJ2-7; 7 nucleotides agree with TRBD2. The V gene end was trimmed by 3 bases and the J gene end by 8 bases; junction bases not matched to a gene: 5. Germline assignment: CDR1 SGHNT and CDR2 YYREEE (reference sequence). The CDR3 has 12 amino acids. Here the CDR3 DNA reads TGTGCCAGCAGCTGGGGGGGTCAACAGCAGTACTTC. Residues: CASSWGGQQQYF.

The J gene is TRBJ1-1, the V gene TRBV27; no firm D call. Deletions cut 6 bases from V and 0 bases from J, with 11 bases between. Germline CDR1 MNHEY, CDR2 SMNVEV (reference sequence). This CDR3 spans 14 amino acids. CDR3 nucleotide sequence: TGTGCCAGCAGACAAGGACGGGTGAACACTGAAGCTTTCTTT. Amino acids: CASRQGRVNTEAFF.

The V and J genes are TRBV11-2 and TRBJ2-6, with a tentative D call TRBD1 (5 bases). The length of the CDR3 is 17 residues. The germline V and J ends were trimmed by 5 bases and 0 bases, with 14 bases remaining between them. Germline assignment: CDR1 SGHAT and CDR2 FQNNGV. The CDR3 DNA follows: TGTGCCAGCAGCCCGAATGGGGCCTCCTCTGGGGCCAACGTCCTGACTTTC. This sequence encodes CASSPNGASSGANVLTF. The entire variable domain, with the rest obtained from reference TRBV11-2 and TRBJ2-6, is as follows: EAGVAQSPRYKIIEKRQSVAFWCNPISGHATLYWYQQILGQGPKLLIQFQNNGVVDDSQLPKDRFSAERLKGVDSTLKIQPAKLEDSAVYLCASSPNGASSGANVLTFGAGSRLTVL.

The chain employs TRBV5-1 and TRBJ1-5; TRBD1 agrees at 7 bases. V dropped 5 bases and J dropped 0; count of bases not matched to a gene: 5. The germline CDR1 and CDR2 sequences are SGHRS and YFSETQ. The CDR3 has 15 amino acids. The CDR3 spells CASRPGTDSNQPQHF. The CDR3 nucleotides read TGCGCCAGCAGACCAGGGACAGATAGCAATCAGCCCCAGCATTTT.

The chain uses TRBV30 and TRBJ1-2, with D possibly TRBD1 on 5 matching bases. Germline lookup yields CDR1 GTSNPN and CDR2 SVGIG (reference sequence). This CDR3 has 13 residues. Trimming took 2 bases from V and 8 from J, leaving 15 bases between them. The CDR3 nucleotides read TGTGCCTGGAGTCTTGGCGGGGCACAGGGCTACACCTTC. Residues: CAWSLGGAQGYTF.

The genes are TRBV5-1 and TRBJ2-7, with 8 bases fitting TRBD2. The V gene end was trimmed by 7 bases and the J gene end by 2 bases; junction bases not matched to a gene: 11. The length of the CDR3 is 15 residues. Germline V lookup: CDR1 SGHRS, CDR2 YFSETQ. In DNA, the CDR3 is TGCGCCAGCGGCCGGGGGAGCGGGAGTACCTACGAGCAGTACTTC. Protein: CASGRGSGSTYEQYF. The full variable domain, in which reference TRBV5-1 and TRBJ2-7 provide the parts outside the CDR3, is KAGVTQTPRYLIKTRGQQVTLSCSPISGHRSVSWYQQTPGQGLQFLFEYFSETQRNKGNFPGRFSGRQFSNSRSEMNVSTLELGDSALYLCASGRGSGSTYEQYFGPGTRLTVT.